The T cell receptor beta chain under discussion was sequenced for a study of blood T cells in healthy people across ages. General study points: Compared with aged donors, long-lived donors showed fewer expanded clones, suggesting selection.

Healthy Caucasians from Russia aged about 6 to 90 served as donors. Every participating donor contributed about 10 milliliters of peripheral blood through a draw. No fewer than 5.5 micrograms of total RNA were isolated from every sample. This clonotype has more than one count but fewer than ten. Antigen specificity is unknown. A second roughly 6 to 12 cycle PCR used barcoded and J-beta primers. TCRdb reprocessed the 5' RACE reads via MiXCR and lists one record per CDR3 protein. Among 1.5 million or so distinct CDR3 sequences, approximately 42% were seen once, and the ten largest hold approximately 7.9%. Trimming left V 6 bases short and J 0 bases short, with 13 bases between. This CDR3 spans 15 amino acids. In germline, CDR1 is SNHLY, CDR2 FYNNEI.

The sequence came from a woman aged 18-29 years in good health. The genes are TRBV2 and TRBJ2-3; the D gene could be TRBD1 or TRBD2 (5 bases each). The sequenced sample was blood. CDR3 DNA: TGTGCCAGCAGGGGGGAACGGTCTAGCACAGATACGCAGTATTTT. Its protein product is CASRGERSSTDTQYF.